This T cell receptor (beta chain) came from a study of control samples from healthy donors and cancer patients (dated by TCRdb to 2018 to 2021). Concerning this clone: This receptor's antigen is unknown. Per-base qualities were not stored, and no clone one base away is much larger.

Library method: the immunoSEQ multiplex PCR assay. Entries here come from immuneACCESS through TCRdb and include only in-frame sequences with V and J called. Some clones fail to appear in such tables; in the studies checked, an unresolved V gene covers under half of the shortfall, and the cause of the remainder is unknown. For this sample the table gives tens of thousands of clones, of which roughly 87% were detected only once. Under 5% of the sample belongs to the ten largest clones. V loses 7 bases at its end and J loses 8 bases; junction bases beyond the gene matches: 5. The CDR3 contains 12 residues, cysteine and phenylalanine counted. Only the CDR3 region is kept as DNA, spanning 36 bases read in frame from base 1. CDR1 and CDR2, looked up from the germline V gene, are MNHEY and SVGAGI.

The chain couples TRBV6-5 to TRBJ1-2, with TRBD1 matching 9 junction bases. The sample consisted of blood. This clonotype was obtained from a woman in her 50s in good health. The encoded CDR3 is CASKTGGVGYTF. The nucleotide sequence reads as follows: TGTGCCAGCAAAACAGGGGGCGTCGGCTACACCTTC.